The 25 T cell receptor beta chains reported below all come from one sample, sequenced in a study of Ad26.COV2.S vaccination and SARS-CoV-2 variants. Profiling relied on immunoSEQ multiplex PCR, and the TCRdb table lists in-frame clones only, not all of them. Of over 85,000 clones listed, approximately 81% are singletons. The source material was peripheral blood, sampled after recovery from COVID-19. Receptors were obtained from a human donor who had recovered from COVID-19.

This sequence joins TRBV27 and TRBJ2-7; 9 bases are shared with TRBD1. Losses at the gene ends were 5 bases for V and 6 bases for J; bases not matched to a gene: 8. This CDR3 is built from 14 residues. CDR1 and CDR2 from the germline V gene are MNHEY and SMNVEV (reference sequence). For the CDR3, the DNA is TGTGCCAGCAGTCTCGGGACAGGGAGCCTCGAGCAGTACTTC. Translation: CASSLGTGSLEQYF.

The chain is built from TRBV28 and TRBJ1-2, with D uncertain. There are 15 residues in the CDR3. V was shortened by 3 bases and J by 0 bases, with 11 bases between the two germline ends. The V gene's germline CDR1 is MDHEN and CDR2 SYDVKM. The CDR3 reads CASSFDIGSNYGYTF. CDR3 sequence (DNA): TGTGCCAGCAGTTTTGATATCGGTTCTAACTATGGCTACACCTTC.

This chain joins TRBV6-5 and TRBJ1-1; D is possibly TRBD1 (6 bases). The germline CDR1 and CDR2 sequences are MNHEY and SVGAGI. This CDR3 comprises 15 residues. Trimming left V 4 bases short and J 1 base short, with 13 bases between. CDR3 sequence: CASSSHREGNTEAFF. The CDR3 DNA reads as TGTGCCAGCAGTTCCCACAGGGAGGGGAACACTGAAGCTTTCTTT.

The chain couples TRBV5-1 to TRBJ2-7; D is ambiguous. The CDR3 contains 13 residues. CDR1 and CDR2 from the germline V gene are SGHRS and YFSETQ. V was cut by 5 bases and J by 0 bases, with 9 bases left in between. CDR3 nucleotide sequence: TGCGCCAGCAGGACACCCGGCTCCTACGAGCAGTACTTC. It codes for CASRTPGSYEQYF.

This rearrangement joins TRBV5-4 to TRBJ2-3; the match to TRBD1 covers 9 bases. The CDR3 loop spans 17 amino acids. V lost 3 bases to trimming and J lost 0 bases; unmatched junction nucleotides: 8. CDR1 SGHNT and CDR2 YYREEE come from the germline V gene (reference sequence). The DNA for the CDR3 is TGTGCCAGCAGCTCAGGACAGGGGAAAACTAGCACAGATACGCAGTATTTT. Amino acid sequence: CASSSGQGKTSTDTQYF. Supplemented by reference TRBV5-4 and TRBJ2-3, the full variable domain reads ETGVTQSPTHLIKTRGQQVTLRCSSQSGHNTVSWYQQALGQGPQFIFQYYREEENGRGNFPPRFSGLQFPNYSSELNVNALELDDSALYLCASSSGQGKTSTDTQYFGPGTRLTVL.

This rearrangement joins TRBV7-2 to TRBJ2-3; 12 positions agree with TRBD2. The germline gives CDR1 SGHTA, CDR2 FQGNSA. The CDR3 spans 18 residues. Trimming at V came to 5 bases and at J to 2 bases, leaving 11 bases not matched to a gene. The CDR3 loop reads CASSKGLAGTRLTDTQYF. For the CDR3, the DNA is TGTGCCAGCAGCAAAGGACTAGCGGGAACCCGCCTCACAGATACGCAGTATTTT.

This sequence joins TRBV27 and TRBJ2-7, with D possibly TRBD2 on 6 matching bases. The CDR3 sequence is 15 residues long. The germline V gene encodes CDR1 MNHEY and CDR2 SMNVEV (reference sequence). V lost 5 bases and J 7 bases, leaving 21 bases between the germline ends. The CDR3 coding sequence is TGTGCCAGCAGTCAACCCGGGACTCTGATGAGGGAGCAGTACTTC. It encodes CASSQPGTLMREQYF.

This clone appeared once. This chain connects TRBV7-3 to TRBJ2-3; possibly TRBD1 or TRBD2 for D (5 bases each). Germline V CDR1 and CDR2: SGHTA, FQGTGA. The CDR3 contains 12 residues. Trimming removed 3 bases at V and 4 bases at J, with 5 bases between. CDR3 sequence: CASSLGPDTQYF. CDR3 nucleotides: TGTGCCAGCAGCTTGGGACCAGATACGCAGTATTTT.

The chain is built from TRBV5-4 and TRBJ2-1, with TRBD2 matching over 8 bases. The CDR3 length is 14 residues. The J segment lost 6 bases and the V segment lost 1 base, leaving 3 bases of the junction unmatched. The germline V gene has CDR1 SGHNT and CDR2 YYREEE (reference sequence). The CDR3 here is CASSLTGGINEQFF. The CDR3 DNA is TGTGCCAGCAGCTTGACGGGAGGGATCAATGAGCAGTTCTTC.

CDR3 sequence: CSVLFLAEINEQFF. The CDR3 region has the DNA TGCAGCGTTCTTTTCCTAGCGGAGATCAATGAGCAGTTCTTC. The gene calls are TRBV29-1 and TRBJ2-1; 7 bases are shared with TRBD2. The CDR3 is made up of 14 amino acids. Germline V gene sequence: CDR1 SQVTM, CDR2 ANQGSEA. V was pared by 5 bases and J by 6 bases, with 10 bases of the junction left unmatched.

The DNA of the CDR3 is TGTGCCAGCAGCTGGGGGGTACGGGGAAACGAGCAGTACTTC. The encoded protein is CASSWGVRGNEQYF. V is TRBV5-6 and J is TRBJ2-7, with TRBD2 as a possible D gene (6 bases). Germline CDR1 SGHDT, CDR2 YYEEEE. Trimming took 3 bases from V and 5 from J, leaving 15 bases between them. The CDR3 sequence is 14 residues long.

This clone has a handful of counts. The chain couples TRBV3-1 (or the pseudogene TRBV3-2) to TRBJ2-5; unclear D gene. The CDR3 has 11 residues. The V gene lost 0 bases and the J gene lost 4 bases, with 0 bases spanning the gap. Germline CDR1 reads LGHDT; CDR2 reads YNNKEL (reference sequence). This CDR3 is CASSQEETQYF. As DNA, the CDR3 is TGTGCCAGCAGCCAAGAAGAGACCCAGTACTTC.

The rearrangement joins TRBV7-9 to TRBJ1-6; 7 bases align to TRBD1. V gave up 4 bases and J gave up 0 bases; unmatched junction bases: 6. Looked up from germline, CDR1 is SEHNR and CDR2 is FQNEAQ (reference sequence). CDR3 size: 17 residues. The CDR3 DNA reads TGTGCCAGCAGCTCGAGCAGGGGGAGCTCCTATAATTCACCCCTCCACTTT. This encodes CASSSSRGSSYNSPLHF.

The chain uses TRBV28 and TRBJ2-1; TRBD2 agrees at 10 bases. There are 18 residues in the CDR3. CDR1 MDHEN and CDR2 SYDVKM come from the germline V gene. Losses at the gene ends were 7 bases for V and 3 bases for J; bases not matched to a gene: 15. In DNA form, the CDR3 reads TGTGCCAGCACCGCCGTTTACCTAGCGGGGGCTTACTACAATGAGCAGTTCTTC. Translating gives CASTAVYLAGAYYNEQFF. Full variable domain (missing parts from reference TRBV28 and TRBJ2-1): DVKVTQSSRYLVKRTGEKVFLECVQDMDHENMFWYRQDPGLGLRLIYFSYDVKMKEKGDIPEGYSVSREKKERFSLILESASTNQTSMYLCASTAVYLAGAYYNEQFFGPGTRLTVL.

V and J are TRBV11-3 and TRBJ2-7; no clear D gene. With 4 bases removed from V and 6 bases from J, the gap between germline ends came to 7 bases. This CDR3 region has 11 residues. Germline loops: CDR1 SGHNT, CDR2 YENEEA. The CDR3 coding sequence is TGTGCCAGCAGCTCTCTGTTCGAGCAGTACTTC. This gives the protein CASSSLFEQYF.

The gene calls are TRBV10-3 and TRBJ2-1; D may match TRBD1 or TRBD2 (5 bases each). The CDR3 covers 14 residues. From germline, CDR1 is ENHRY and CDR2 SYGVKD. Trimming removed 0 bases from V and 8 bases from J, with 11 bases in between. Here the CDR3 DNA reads TGTGCCATCAGTGAGTCACCCGGGGACGATGAGCAGTTCTTC. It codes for CAISESPGDDEQFF.

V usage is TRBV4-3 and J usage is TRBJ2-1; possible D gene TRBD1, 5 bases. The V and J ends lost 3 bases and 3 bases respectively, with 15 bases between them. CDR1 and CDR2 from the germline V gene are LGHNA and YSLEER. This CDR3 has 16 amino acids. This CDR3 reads CASSHRRESFYNEQFF. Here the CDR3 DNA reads TGCGCCAGCAGCCACCGCAGGGAAAGTTTCTACAATGAGCAGTTCTTC.

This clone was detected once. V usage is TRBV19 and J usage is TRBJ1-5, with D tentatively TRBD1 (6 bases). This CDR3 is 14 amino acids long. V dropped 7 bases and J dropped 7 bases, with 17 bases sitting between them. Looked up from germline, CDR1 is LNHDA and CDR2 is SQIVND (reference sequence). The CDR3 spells CASISGGAGQPQHF. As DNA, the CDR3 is TGTGCCAGTATTTCGGGGGGCGCCGGCCAGCCCCAGCATTTT.

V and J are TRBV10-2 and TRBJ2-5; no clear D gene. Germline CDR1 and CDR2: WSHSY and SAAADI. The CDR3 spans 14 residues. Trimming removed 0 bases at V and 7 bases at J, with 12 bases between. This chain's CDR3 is CASSESKAWGTQYF. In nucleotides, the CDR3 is TGCGCCAGCAGTGAGTCTAAGGCCTGGGGGACCCAGTACTTC.

The CDR3 protein is CASSQGFGGDTQYF. CDR3 coding DNA: TGTGCCAGCAGTCAGGGGTTTGGTGGAGATACGCAGTATTTT. The V gene is TRBV6-5, the J gene TRBJ2-3, with D tentatively TRBD1 (6 bases). Germline V gives CDR1 MNHEY, CDR2 SVGAGI. The CDR3 has 14 amino acids. V shed 5 bases and J shed 5 bases, with 14 bases lying between them.

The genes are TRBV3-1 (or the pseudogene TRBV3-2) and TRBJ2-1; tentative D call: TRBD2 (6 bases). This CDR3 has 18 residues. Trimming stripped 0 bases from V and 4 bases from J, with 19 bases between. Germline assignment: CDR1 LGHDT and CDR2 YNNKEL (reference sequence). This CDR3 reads CASSQDLILADKYNEQFF. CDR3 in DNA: TGTGCCAGCAGCCAAGATCTTATCTTAGCGGATAAGTACAATGAGCAGTTCTTC.

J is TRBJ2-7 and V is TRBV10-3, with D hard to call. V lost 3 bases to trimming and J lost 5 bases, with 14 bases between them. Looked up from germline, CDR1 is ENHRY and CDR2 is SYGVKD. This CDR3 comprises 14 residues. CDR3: CAISDTKVYDEQYF. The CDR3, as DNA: TGTGCCATCAGTGACACTAAGGTCTACGACGAGCAGTACTTC.

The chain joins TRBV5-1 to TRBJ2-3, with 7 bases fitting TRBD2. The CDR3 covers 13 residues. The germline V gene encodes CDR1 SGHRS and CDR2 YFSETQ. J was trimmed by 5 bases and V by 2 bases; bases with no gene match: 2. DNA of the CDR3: TGCGCCAGCAGCTTATGGGAGGGAGATACGCAGTATTTT. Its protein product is CASSLWEGDTQYF.

CDR3 amino acids: CASSPGQWGGEQYF. CDR3 sequence (DNA): TGTGCCAGCAGCCCGGGACAGTGGGGGGGGGAGCAGTACTTC. This rearrangement joins TRBV3-1 (or the pseudogene TRBV3-2) to TRBJ2-7; D could derive from TRBD1 or TRBD2 (7 bases each). Germline V CDR1 and CDR2: LGHDT, YNNKEL (reference sequence). The CDR3 loop spans 14 amino acids. V shed 4 bases and J shed 7 bases, with 17 bases lying between them.

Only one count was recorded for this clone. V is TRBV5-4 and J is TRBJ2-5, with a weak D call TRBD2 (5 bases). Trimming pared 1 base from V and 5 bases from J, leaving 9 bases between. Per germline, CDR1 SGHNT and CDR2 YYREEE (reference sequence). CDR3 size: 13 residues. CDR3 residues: CASSLRGRETQYF. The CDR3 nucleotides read TGTGCCAGCAGCTTGCGAGGGCGGGAGACCCAGTACTTC.